What follows are 3 T cell receptor beta chains derived from one specimen sequenced in a study of T cells in Graves' hyperthyroidism and ophthalmopathy. RNA transcripts were the template for amplifying TCR beta CDR3 regions. The HTBI primer set was used in a first-round RT-PCR of the TCR CDR3. TCRdb re-derived calls from the multiplex PCR reads in MiXCR, one entry per CDR3 protein. The sample has roughly 420,000 distinct CDR3 sequences, approximately 15% seen once. Sequencing used blood. The source is a woman between 18 and 30 years old with Graves' hyperthyroidism.

This clonotype was observed many times. The gene calls are TRBV6-2 or TRBV6-3 and TRBJ2-1; perhaps D is TRBD1 or TRBD2 (5 bases each). Trimming stripped 4 bases from V and 3 bases from J, with 16 bases between. The CDR3 totals 16 residues. Germline V gene lookup returns CDR1 MNHEY and CDR2 SVGEGT. The CDR3 sequence: CASSFRIGTVYNEQFF. The CDR3, as DNA: TGTGCCAGCAGTTTCAGGATAGGGACGGTCTACAATGAGCAGTTCTTC.

The chain carries TRBV19 and TRBJ1-2; D might be TRBD1 (6 bases). V shed 5 bases and J shed 4 bases, with 14 bases lying between them. This CDR3 region has 14 residues. Germline V CDR1 and CDR2: LNHDA, SQIVND (reference sequence). The CDR3 loop reads CASSPTKGGYGYTF. Here the CDR3 DNA reads TGTGCCAGTAGTCCCACCAAAGGGGGCTATGGCTACACCTTC.

The rearrangement links TRBV19 to TRBJ2-1; 13 bases line up with TRBD2. Germline CDR1 LNHDA, CDR2 SQIVND (reference sequence). Trimming removed 3 bases from V and 7 bases from J; junction bases left unmatched: 6. The CDR3 runs to 16 residues. CDR3 loop: CASSIGTSGTGNEQFF. CDR3 in DNA: TGTGCCAGTAGTATCGGGACTAGCGGGACGGGAAATGAGCAGTTCTTC.